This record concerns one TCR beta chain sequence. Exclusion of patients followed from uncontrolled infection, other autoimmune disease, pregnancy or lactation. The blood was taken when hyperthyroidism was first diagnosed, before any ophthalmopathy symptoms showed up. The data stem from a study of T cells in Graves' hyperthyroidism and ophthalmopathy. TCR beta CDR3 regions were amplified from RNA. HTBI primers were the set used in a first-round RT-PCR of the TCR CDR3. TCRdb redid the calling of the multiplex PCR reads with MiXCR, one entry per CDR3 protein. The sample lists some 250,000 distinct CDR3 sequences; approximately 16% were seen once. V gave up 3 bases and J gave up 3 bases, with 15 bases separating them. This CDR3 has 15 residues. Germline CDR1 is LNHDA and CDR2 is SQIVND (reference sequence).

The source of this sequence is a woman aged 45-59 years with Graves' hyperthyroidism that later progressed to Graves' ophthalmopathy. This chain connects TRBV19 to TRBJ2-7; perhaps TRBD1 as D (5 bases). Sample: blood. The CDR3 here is CASSMSGFNNYEQYF. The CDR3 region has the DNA TGTGCCAGTAGTATGTCAGGGTTCAATAACTACGAGCAGTACTTC.